This T cell receptor beta chain was captured by sequencing in a study of OX40 agonist ivuxolimab in advanced cancers. Some clones are missing from TCRdb's copy, which holds only in-frame ones; the method was immunoSEQ multiplex PCR. The sample has tens of thousands of clones, 70% to 90% seen once. V gave up 6 bases and J gave up 0 bases; unmatched junction bases: 4. The CDR3 contains 14 residues. Germline V lookup: CDR1 SEHNR, CDR2 FQNEAQ (reference sequence). The clonotype originates from an adult with an advanced solid tumor such as melanoma, head and neck, liver or kidney cancer. The rearrangement links TRBV7-9 to TRBJ2-7; TRBD1 aligns across 8 bases. The sequencing here drew on CD4+ or CD8+ T cells sorted from blood, taken in a trial of the OX40 agonist ivuxolimab. The CDR3 DNA is TGTGCCAGCAGACGACAGGGGAGCTCCTACGAGCAGTACTTC. Translated: CASRRQGSSYEQYF.